This T cell receptor beta chain came from a study of shared clonotypes between healthy human individuals. General observations from the study: Apart from blood, nothing was sampled; tissue repertoires likely differ.

TCRdb keeps only in-frame clones here, not all; method: immunoSEQ multiplex PCR. Of roughly 2,300,000 clones detected, 92% appear once; the ten largest clones hold 0.37%. This CDR3 region has 17 residues. Germline values: CDR1 MNHEY, CDR2 SMNVEV (reference sequence). On this clone: As yet, its antigen is unknown.

The clonotype comes from a man aged 18 to 35 in good health. Some clones in this sample may be carry-over from other donors' samples. The sequenced sample consisted of naive CD4+ T cells from PBMCs. Subset meaning: CD45RA+ positively selected. The V gene is TRBV27, the J gene TRBJ2-7; 10 bases map to TRBD1. As DNA, the CDR3 is TGTGCTCGAAACCCCCTGGGACAGGGGCTAAGGGGCCACGAGCAGTACTTC. Its protein product is CARNPLGQGLRGHEQYF.